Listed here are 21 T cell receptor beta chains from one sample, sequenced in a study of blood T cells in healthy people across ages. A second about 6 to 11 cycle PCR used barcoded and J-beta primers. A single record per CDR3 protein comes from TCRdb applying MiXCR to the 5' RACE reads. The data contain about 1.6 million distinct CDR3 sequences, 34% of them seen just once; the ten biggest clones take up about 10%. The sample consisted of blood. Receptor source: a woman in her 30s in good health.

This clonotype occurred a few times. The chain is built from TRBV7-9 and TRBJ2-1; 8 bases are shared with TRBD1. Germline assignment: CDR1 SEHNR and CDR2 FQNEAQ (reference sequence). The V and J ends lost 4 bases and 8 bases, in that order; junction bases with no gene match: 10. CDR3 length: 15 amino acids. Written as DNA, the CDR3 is TGTGCCAGCAGCTCCTGGACAGGGCCTAGGGATGAGCAGTTCTTC. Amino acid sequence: CASSSWTGPRDEQFF. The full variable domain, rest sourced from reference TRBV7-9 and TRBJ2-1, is DTGVSQNPRHKITKRGQNVTFRCDPISEHNRLYWYRQTLGQGPEFLTYFQNEAQLEKSRLLSDRFSAERPKGSFSTLEIQRTEQGDSAMYLCASSSWTGPRDEQFFGPGTRLTVL.

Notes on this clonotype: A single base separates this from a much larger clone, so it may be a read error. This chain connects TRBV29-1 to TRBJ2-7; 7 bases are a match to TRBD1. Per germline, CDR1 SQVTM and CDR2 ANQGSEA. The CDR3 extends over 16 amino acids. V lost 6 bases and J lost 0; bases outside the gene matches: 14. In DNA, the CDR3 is TGCAGCGTGGGGGCCCCGGGACAGCATTCCTCCTACGAGCAGTACGTC. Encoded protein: CSVGAPGQHSSYEQYV.

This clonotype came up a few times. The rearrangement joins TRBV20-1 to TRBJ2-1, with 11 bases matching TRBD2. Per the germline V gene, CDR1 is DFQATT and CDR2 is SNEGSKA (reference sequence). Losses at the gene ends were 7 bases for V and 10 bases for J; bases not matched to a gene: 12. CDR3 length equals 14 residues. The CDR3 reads CSVAPSSGGAEQFF. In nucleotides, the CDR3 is TGCAGTGTTGCCCCCAGTAGCGGGGGGGCGGAGCAGTTCTTC.

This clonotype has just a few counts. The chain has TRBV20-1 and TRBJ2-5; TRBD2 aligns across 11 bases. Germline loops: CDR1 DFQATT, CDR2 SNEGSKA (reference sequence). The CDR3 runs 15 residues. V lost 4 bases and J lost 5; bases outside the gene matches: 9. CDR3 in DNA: TGCAGTGCTAATATAGCGGGAGGGAGCGGGGAGACCCAGTACTTC. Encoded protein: CSANIAGGSGETQYF.

The CDR3 loop reads CSVEEDKDSGANVLTF. The CDR3 bases are TGCAGCGTTGAAGAAGACAAGGACTCTGGGGCCAACGTCCTGACTTTC. This chain uses TRBV29-1 with TRBJ2-6; D uncertain. Per the germline V gene, CDR1 is SQVTM and CDR2 is ANQGSEA. Trimming left V 0 bases short and J 0 bases short, with 9 bases between. This CDR3 has 16 amino acids.

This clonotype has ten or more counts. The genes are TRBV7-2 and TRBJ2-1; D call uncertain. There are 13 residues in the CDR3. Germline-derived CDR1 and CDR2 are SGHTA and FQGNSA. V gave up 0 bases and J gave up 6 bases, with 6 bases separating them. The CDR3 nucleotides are TGTGCCAGCAGCTTAGCGCTGGGCAATGAGCAGTTCTTC. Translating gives CASSLALGNEQFF.

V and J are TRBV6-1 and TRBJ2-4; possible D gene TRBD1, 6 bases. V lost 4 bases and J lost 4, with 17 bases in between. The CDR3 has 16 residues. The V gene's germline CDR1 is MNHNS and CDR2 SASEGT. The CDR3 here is CASSGGGGTAKNIQYF. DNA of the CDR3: TGTGCCAGCAGTGGAGGGGGTGGGACGGCAAAAAACATTCAGTACTTC.

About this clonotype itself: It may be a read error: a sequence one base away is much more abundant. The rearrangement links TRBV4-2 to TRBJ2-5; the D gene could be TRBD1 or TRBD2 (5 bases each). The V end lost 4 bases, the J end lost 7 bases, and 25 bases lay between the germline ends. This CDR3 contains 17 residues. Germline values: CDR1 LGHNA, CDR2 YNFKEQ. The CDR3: CASSPAIIPSAGGTQYF. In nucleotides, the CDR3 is TGTGCCAGCAGCCCAGCAATTATTCCTTCCGCTGGGGGGACCCAGTACTTC.

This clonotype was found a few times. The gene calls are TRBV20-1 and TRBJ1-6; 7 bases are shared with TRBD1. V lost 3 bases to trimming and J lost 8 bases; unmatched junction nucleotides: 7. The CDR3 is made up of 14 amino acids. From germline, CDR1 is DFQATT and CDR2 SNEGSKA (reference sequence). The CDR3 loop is CSASEQGNDSPLHF. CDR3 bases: TGCAGTGCTAGCGAACAGGGGAATGATTCACCCCTCCACTTT.

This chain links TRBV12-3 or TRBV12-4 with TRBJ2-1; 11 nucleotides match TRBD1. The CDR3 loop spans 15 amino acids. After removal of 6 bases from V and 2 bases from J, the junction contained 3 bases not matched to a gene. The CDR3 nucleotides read TGTGCCAGCAGCCGGACAGGGGGCACCTACAATGAGCAGTTCTTC. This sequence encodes CASSRTGGTYNEQFF.

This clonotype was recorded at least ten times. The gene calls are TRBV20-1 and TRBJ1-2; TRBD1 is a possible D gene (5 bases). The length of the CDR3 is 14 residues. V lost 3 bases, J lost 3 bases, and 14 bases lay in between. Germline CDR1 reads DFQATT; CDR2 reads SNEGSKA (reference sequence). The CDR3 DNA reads TGCAGTGCTAGGTTGGAGTTAGGGGACTATGGCTACACCTTC. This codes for CSARLELGDYGYTF.

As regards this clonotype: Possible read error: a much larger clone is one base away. The CDR3 DNA is TGCGCCAGCAGCCATCCCGACCTAGCGGCCCAAGAGACCCAGTACTTC. Amino acids: CASSHPDLAAQETQYF. The chain is built from TRBV4-1 and TRBJ2-5; 7 nucleotides align to TRBD2. CDR1 and CDR2 (germline): MGHRA, YSYEKL. The CDR3 consists of 16 residues. The trim removed 3 bases at V and 1 base at J, leaving 8 bases unmatched.

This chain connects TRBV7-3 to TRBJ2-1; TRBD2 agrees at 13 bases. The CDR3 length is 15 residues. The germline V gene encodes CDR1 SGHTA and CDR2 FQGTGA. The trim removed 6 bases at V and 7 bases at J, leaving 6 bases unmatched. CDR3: CASSRGLAGENEQFF. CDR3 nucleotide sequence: TGTGCCAGCAGTCGAGGACTAGCGGGAGAGAATGAGCAGTTCTTC.

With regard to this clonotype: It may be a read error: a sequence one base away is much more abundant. CDR3 coding DNA: TGCGCCAGCAGCCCCACATCCTACAATAAGCAGTTCTTC. Residues: CASSPTSYNKQFF. The chain combines TRBV4-1 with TRBJ2-1; D ambiguous. The CDR3 is 13 residues long. CDR1 is MGHRA and CDR2 is YSYEKL in the germline V gene.

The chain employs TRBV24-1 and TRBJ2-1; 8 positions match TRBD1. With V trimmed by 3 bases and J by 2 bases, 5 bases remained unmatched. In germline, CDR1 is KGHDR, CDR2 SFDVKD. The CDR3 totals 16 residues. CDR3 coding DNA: TGTGCCACCAGTGATGGGGGGACAGGAACCTACAATGAGCAGTTCTTC. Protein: CATSDGGTGTYNEQFF.

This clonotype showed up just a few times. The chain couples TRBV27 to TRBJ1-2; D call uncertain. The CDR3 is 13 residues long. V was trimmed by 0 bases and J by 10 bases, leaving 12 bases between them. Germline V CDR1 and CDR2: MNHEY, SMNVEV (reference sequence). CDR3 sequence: CASSLSGNDVYTF. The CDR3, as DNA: TGTGCCAGCAGTTTATCTGGGAACGATGTCTACACCTTC.

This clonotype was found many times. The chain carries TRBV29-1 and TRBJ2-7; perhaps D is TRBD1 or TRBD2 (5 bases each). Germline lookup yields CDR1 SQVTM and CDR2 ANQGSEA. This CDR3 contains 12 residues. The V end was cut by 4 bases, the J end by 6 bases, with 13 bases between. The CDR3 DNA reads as TGCAGCGTTGGAGGGAAGACAGCCGAGCAGTACTTC. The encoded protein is CSVGGKTAEQYF.

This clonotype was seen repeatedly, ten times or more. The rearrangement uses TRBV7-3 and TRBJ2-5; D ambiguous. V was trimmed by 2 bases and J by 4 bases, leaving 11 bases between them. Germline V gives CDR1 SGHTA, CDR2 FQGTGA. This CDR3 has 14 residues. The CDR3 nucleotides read TGTGCCAGCAGCTTAGATCCCCAATCAGAGACCCAGTACTTC. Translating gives CASSLDPQSETQYF.

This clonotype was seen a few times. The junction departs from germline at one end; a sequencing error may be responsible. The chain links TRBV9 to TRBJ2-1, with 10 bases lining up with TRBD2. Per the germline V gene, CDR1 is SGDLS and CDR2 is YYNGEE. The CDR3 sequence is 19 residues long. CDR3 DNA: TGTGCCAGCAGCCTAGGGTCAGCGGGAGGGCCCCGCTCCTACAATGAGCAGTTCTTT. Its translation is CASSLGSAGGPRSYNEQFF.

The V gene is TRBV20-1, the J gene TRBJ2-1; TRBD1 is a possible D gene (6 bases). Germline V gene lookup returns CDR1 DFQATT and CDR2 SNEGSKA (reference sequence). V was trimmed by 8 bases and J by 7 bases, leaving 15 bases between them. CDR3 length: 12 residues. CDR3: CSTTHRVNEQFF. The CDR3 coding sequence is TGCAGTACTACGCACAGGGTGAATGAGCAGTTCTTC.

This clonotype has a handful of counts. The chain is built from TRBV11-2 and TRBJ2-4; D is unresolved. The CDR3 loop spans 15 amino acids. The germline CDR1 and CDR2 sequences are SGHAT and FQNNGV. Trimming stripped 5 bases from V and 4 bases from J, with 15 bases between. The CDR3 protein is CASSDPRYGKNIQYF. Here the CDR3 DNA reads TGTGCCAGCAGCGACCCCCGCTACGGAAAAAACATTCAGTACTTC.